The rows below give T cell receptor beta chains drawn from one sample of a study of regulatory T cells in long-lasting Graves disease. Each CDR3 protein is one row after TCRdb ran MiXCR on the multiplex PCR reads. The sample lists under 450,000 distinct CDR3 sequences; 15% to 20% were seen once. These data were also filed under a second study, of T cells in Graves' hyperthyroidism and ophthalmopathy.

The sequences come from peripheral blood mononuclear cells (PBMCs), collected at new diagnosis, from a patient treated with antithyroid drugs. These receptors were obtained from a woman between 18 and 30 years old with Graves disease. Each CDR3 is given with its conserved first and last residue. The D gene is left open where the match is weak. Clone size, where shown, is once, few, many, or a class for clones that have expanded.

cdr3_aa cdr3_nt j_call clone_size v_call d_call
CASSFAPGGADTQYF TGTGCCAGCAGCTTCGCCCCGGGGGGGGCAGATACGCAGTATTTT TRBJ2-3 many TRBV7-2 TRBD2
CASSLMTGTYEQYF TGTGCCAGCAGCCTCATGACCGGGACCTACGAGCAGTACTTC TRBJ2-7 many TRBV3-1 -
CASSVGGRANEQFF TGTGCCAGCAGCGTAGGCGGAAGGGCCAATGAGCAGTTCTTC TRBJ2-1 few TRBV9 -
CASGGAPGELFF TGTGCCAGCGGGGGAGCCCCCGGGGAGCTGTTTTTT TRBJ2-2 many TRBV7-3 -
CASSGGGLRSGANVLTF TGTGCCAGCAGTGGGGGGGGTCTACGCTCTGGGGCCAACGTCCTGACTTTC TRBJ2-6 few TRBV25-1 TRBD2
CASSLPRLAGSVNEQFF TGTGCCAGCAGCTTACCGCGACTAGCGGGAAGCGTCAATGAGCAGTTCTTC TRBJ2-1 many TRBV5-6 TRBD2
CSARTGEPYEQYF TGCAGTGCTAGGACAGGGGAGCCCTACGAGCAGTACTTC TRBJ2-7 few TRBV20-1 TRBD1
CSAPLTHEQYF TGCAGTGCTCCGCTCACTCACGAGCAGTACTTC TRBJ2-7 many TRBV20-1 -
CSAELAGGPYEQFF TGCAGTGCTGAACTAGCGGGGGGGCCTTATGAGCAGTTCTTC TRBJ2-1 many TRBV20-1 TRBD2
CASSEAVGLDGTQYF TGTGCCAGCAGTGAAGCAGTTGGACTAGACGGGACCCAGTACTTC TRBJ2-5 many TRBV6-1 TRBD2
CASSPNRRPQHF TGTGCCAGCAGTCCTAACAGGCGGCCCCAGCATTTT TRBJ1-5 many TRBV12-3/TRBV12-4 -
CASSDGGRTEAFF TGCGCCAGCAGTGACGGGGGGCGAACTGAAGCTTTCTTT TRBJ1-1 many TRBV10-1 -
CASSSTGQGVSGYTF TGTGCCAGCAGTAGCACGGGACAGGGCGTGAGCGGCTACACCTTC TRBJ1-2 few TRBV25-1 TRBD1
CASSHPAGFSTEAFF TGTGCCAGCAGCCACCCGGCGGGGTTCAGCACTGAAGCTTTCTTT TRBJ1-1 - TRBV14 -
CASSSAGGQETQYF TGTGCCAGCAGTTCAGCGGGAGGGCAAGAGACCCAGTACTTC TRBJ2-5 - TRBV27 TRBD2
CASSVDLGTGELFF TGTGCCAGCAGCGTAGATCTGGGAACCGGGGAGCTGTTTTTT TRBJ2-2 - TRBV9 -
CAWSVGLPTEAFF TGTGCCTGGAGTGTAGGACTACCCACTGAAGCTTTCTTT TRBJ1-1 many TRBV30 -
CATSDRALGQPRHF TGTGCCACCAGCGACAGGGCCCTGGGGCAGCCCCGGCATTTT TRBJ1-5 - TRBV15 TRBD1
CASSSRGGPDTQYF TGTGCCAGCAGTTCCCGGGGGGGGCCAGATACGCAGTATTTT TRBJ2-3 - TRBV28 TRBD2
CASSLASGGNTEAFF TGTGCCAGCAGCTTAGCGTCGGGCGGGAACACTGAAGCTTTCTTT TRBJ1-1 many TRBV11-2 -
CASSEGLAGGNEQYF TGTGCCAGCAGTGAAGGACTAGCGGGAGGGAACGAGCAGTACTTC TRBJ2-7 many TRBV2 TRBD2
CASSYLTTSTKQYF TGTGCCAGCAGTTACCTTACCACCTCTACGAAGCAGTACTTC TRBJ2-7 - TRBV6-5 -
CASSPTYNQPQHF TGTGCCAGCAGCCCGACTTATAATCAGCCCCAGCATTTT TRBJ1-5 many TRBV3-1 -
CSARTTGSSQPQHF TGCAGTGCGCGAACGACAGGGTCGAGTCAGCCCCAGCATTTT TRBJ1-5 once TRBV20-1 TRBD1
CASSQDGAELNEKLFF TGTGCCAGCAGCCAAGACGGAGCAGAACTTAATGAAAAACTGTTTTTT TRBJ1-4 - TRBV14 -
CASSWPVNEQFF TGCGCCAGCAGCTGGCCTGTCAATGAGCAGTTCTTC TRBJ2-1 many TRBV5-1 -
CSVEEGRGYEQYF TGCAGCGTTGAAGAGGGCAGGGGCTACGAGCAGTACTTC TRBJ2-7 few TRBV29-1 -
CASTGGGTSASLLGNNEQFF TGTGCCAGCACCGGGGGGGGGACCTCTGCCAGCTTGTTGGGGAACAATGAGCAGTTCTTC TRBJ2-1 many TRBV5-6 TRBD2
CASSLSGQGLPYEQYF TGTGCCAGCAGCCTGTCGGGACAGGGGCTACCTTACGAGCAGTACTTC TRBJ2-7 many TRBV14 TRBD1